What follows are 8 T cell receptor beta chains derived from one specimen sequenced in a study of CD8+CD57+ T cells in acquired aplastic anemia. It was patients with CD8+CD57+ cell expansion by flow cytometry who were chosen for sequencing. Genomic DNA served as template for TCR beta VDJ and CDR3 profiling. One entry per CDR3 protein, called by TCRdb with MiXCR from the reads. The sample shows under 200,000 distinct CDR3 sequences, less than 60% of them seen only once. What was sequenced was sorted CD4+, CD8+, or CD8+CD57+ T cells (not recorded which) from PBMCs. The source is a human donor with aplastic anemia.

The genes are TRBV10-3 and TRBJ2-7; the match to TRBD2 covers 11 bases. With V trimmed by 4 bases and J by 6 bases, 8 bases remained unmatched. Germline CDR1 ENHRY, CDR2 SYGVKD. This CDR3 has 15 residues. For the CDR3, the DNA is TGTGCCATCAGTGCACTAGCGGGAGTGGTTTCCGAGCAGTACTTC. Amino acid sequence: CAISALAGVVSEQYF.

The CDR3 region has the DNA TGCAGTGCTCCTGCTGGGGACGGTGGCTATGGCTACACCTTC. Protein: CSAPAGDGGYGYTF. The genes are TRBV20-1 and TRBJ1-2; perhaps TRBD1 as D (5 bases). Germline assignment: CDR1 DFQATT and CDR2 SNEGSKA (reference sequence). The CDR3 sequence is 14 residues long. Trimming took off 5 bases at V and 4 bases at J, with 17 bases between the two ends.

In the case of this clonotype: It may be a read error: a sequence one base away is much more abundant. The chain couples TRBV6-1 to TRBJ2-5; D unclear. This CDR3 is 13 amino acids long. Germline lookup yields CDR1 MNHNS and CDR2 SASEGT. CDR3 nucleotides: TGTGCCAGCAGCAGAGTGAGAAAAGAGGCCCAGTACTTC. Amino acids: CASSRVRKEAQYF.

This clonotype has at least ten counts. The chain joins TRBV12-3 or TRBV12-4 to TRBJ1-5, with TRBD1 identical over 9 bases. With V trimmed by 5 bases and J by 2 bases, 4 bases remained unmatched. The CDR3 has 15 residues. In nucleotides, the CDR3 is TGTGCCAGCAGTGGGGACAGGGCTGGCAATCAGCCCCAGCATTTT. Its protein product is CASSGDRAGNQPQHF.

The chain uses TRBV15 and TRBJ2-7; no clear D gene. CDR3 size: 15 residues. Germline assignment: CDR1 LNHNV and CDR2 YYDKDF (reference sequence). V lost 0 bases to trimming and J lost 3 bases, with 12 bases between them. CDR3 sequence (DNA): TGTGCCACCAGCAGAGAGTTGGGCTATAGCTACGAGCAGTACTTC. Its translation: CATSRELGYSYEQYF.

As to this clonotype: The junction shows a germline mismatch at one end, possibly a read error. The chain recombines TRBV5-6 with TRBJ1-5, with no clear D. Germline V gives CDR1 SGHDT, CDR2 YYEEEE. The CDR3 covers 13 residues. The CDR3: CAGSLGSGQPQHF. CDR3 DNA sequence: TGTGCCGGCAGCTTGGGCTCGGGACAGCCCCAGCATTTT.

This clonotype came up once. The chain uses TRBV14 and TRBJ2-5, with D perhaps matching TRBD1 (5 bases). CDR3 length equals 15 residues. Germline lookup yields CDR1 SGHDN and CDR2 FVKESK. Trimming pared 9 bases from V and 5 bases from J, leaving 22 bases between. The CDR3 nucleotides are TGTGCCAGTTGGTGTAAAGGGGTCAGCCTGGAGACCCAGTACTTC. It translates to CASWCKGVSLETQYF.

J is TRBJ2-1 and V is TRBV29-1, with TRBD1 matching 11 bases. The CDR3 consists of 15 residues. Trimming cost V 8 bases and J 3 bases; bases outside gene matches: 9. The germline V gene has CDR1 SQVTM and CDR2 ANQGSEA. This CDR3 is CSSLSGTGGYNEQFF. The DNA for the CDR3 is TGCAGCTCCCTTTCCGGGACAGGGGGCTACAATGAGCAGTTCTTC.